The next 22 T cell receptor beta chains were all read from a single sample in a study of beta chain features in type 1 diabetes. Investigators reverse transcribed all isolated RNA, so they sequenced expressed TCRB transcripts. The assay was immunoSEQ multiplex PCR, and TCRdb's table has in-frame clones only and misses some. Of 400,000 to 600,000 clones in the sample, approximately 28% are singletons; the top ten hold around 0.065%. Sequenced material: naive CD4+ T cells from blood. These receptors were collected from a man aged 18 to 30 in good health.

The sample holds a few counts of this clone. This sequence joins TRBV30 and TRBJ1-2; TRBD1 might be the D (5 bases). The CDR3 is 10 residues long. Trimming removed 7 bases from V and 10 bases from J, with 13 bases in between. Germline CDR1 GTSNPN, CDR2 SVGIG (reference sequence). CDR3 region: CASWSGTYTF. The CDR3 nucleotides read TGTGCCTCCTGGTCTGGGACCTACACCTTC.

The genes are TRBV29-1 and TRBJ1-4; 7 nucleotides line up with TRBD1. Unmatched junction bases numbered 6, after V lost 7 bases and J lost 7 bases. Germline CDR1 SQVTM, CDR2 ANQGSEA. The CDR3 length is 12 residues. CDR3 region: CSARQGGEKLFF. In DNA form, the CDR3 reads TGCAGCGCCCGACAGGGCGGTGAAAAACTGTTTTTT.

The table lists this clone with a few counts. CDR3 in amino acids: CSVVGRGHQETQYF. The CDR3 nucleotides are TGCAGCGTTGTAGGGCGGGGCCACCAAGAGACCCAGTACTTC. The chain joins TRBV29-1 to TRBJ2-5, with a weak D call TRBD2 (6 bases). The CDR3 is 14 residues long. CDR1 and CDR2 (germline): SQVTM, ANQGSEA. V shed 4 bases and J shed 0 bases, with 12 bases lying between them. Supplemented by reference TRBV29-1 and TRBJ2-5, the full variable domain reads SAVISQKPSRDICQRGTSLTIQCQVDSQVTMMFWYRQQPGQSLTLIATANQGSEATYESGFVIDKFPISRPNLTFSTLTVSNMSPEDSSIYLCSVVGRGHQETQYFGPGTRLLVL.

The V and J genes are TRBV18 and TRBJ2-7; 7 nucleotides line up with TRBD2. The ends lost 2 bases at V and 2 bases at J; junction bases unmatched: 3. The CDR3 is 14 residues long. The germline V gene has CDR1 KGHSH and CDR2 LQKENI. DNA for the CDR3: TGTGCCAGCTCACCAGGGAGGGGCCCCTACGAGCAGTACTTC. It yields the protein CASSPGRGPYEQYF.

This clone turned up a few times. Other nucleotide sequences from this sample produce the same CDR3. The V call is TRBV4-1, the J call TRBJ2-7; 9 positions match TRBD1. After removal of 3 bases from V and 3 bases from J, the junction contained 3 bases not matched to a gene. CDR3 length equals 14 residues. Germline CDR1 MGHRA, CDR2 YSYEKL. CDR3 protein: CASSQPGQGYEQYF. The CDR3 DNA is TGCGCCAGCAGCCAGCCGGGACAGGGCTACGAGCAGTACTTC.

A few counts support this clone. This chain joins TRBV25-1 and TRBJ2-5; the D gene could be TRBD1 or TRBD2 (5 bases each). V gave up 4 bases and J gave up 5 bases, with 8 bases separating them. The CDR3 totals 12 residues. Per the germline V gene, CDR1 is MGHDK and CDR2 is SYGVNS. The CDR3 reads CASSGGFETQYF. The CDR3 DNA reads as TGTGCCAGCAGTGGGGGGTTTGAGACCCAGTACTTC.

The chain links TRBV25-1 to TRBJ1-2; D call uncertain. V dropped 7 bases and J dropped 3 bases, with 9 bases sitting between them. Per germline, CDR1 MGHDK and CDR2 SYGVNS. The length of the CDR3 is 12 residues. CDR3 bases: TGTGCCAGCACCGACGGATACTATGGCTACACCTTC. Its translation is CASTDGYYGYTF.

The chain couples TRBV29-1 to TRBJ1-6, with D possibly being TRBD1 (6 bases). The germline CDR1 and CDR2 sequences are SQVTM and ANQGSEA. V was shortened by 6 bases and J by 10 bases, with 16 bases between the two germline ends. The CDR3 has 13 amino acids. The CDR3 region is CSVVAGEGSPLHF. The CDR3 DNA is TGCAGCGTCGTGGCAGGGGAGGGGTCACCCCTCCACTTT.

This clone was counted a few times. This chain uses TRBV7-9 with TRBJ2-5; a possible D gene is TRBD2 (6 bases). V was pared by 5 bases and J by 2 bases, with 24 bases between. CDR3 length: 18 residues. CDR1 and CDR2 (germline): SEHNR, FQNEAQ (reference sequence). The CDR3 DNA is TGTGCCAGCAGCAACTCCAGGGTACCTCACCGGGAGCAAGAGACCCAGTACTTC. This sequence encodes CASSNSRVPHREQETQYF.

The table lists this clone with a few counts. V is TRBV29-1 and J is TRBJ2-7, with D unresolved. The germline CDR1 and CDR2 sequences are SQVTM and ANQGSEA. Trimming removed 7 bases at V and 6 bases at J, with 13 bases between. This CDR3 region has 11 residues. DNA of the CDR3: TGCAGCGCCGGACCTTCGGGCGAGCAGTACTTC. Its translation: CSAGPSGEQYF.

The V gene is TRBV7-2, the J gene TRBJ1-2; D is possibly TRBD1 (6 bases). The ends were cut back, 7 bases at V and 2 bases at J, with 14 bases in the middle. The CDR3 runs 14 residues. Germline-derived CDR1 and CDR2 are SGHTA and FQGNSA. The CDR3 nucleotides are TGTGCCAGCACTCTCCGGGGGGCGAACTATGGCTACACCTTC. It translates to CASTLRGANYGYTF. The variable domain in full, with the rest retrieved from reference TRBV7-2 and TRBJ1-2, is GAGVSQSPSNKVTEKGKDVELRCDPISGHTALYWYRQSLGQGLEFLIYFQGNSAPDKSGLPSDRFSAERTGGSVSTLTIQRTQQEDSAVYLCASTLRGANYGYTFGSGTRLTVV.

This clone was picked up a small number of times. A read error may be the cause here, since a much bigger clone is one base away. The chain combines TRBV14 with TRBJ2-7, with D hard to call. Germline assignment: CDR1 SGHDN and CDR2 FVKESK. V gave up 2 bases and J gave up 1 base, with 0 bases separating them. The CDR3 covers 11 residues. The chain's CDR3 is CASSQSYEQYF. As DNA, the CDR3 is TGTGCCAGCAGCCAATCCTACGAGCAGTACTTC.

This clone showed up just a few times. The chain couples TRBV7-2 to TRBJ2-5, with D unresolved. Germline V gene sequence: CDR1 SGHTA, CDR2 FQGNSA. Trimming pared 4 bases from V and 5 bases from J, leaving 8 bases between. The CDR3 is 12 residues long. The CDR3 region is CASSYFSETQYF. CDR3 coding DNA: TGTGCCAGCAGCTACTTCTCGGAGACCCAGTACTTC.

This clone was detected only a few times. The V and J genes are TRBV7-2 and TRBJ2-3, with 10 bases fitting TRBD2. The CDR3 spans 13 residues. Germline-derived CDR1 and CDR2 are SGHTA and FQGNSA. V lost 6 bases, J lost 5 bases, and 2 bases stayed unmatched. CDR3 in DNA: TGTGCCAGCAGTAGACTAGCGGGAGATACGCAGTATTTT. This gives the protein CASSRLAGDTQYF.

The chain has TRBV9 and TRBJ2-1, with D perhaps matching TRBD1 (6 bases). The CDR3 is 16 residues long. V lost 4 bases to trimming and J lost 0 bases, with 14 bases between them. The germline V gene encodes CDR1 SGDLS and CDR2 YYNGEE. The CDR3 coding sequence is TGTGCCAGCAGCCCGACAGGCCAGAGCTCCTACAATGAGCAGTTCTTC. Its protein product is CASSPTGQSSYNEQFF.

This chain connects TRBV21-1 to TRBJ2-3; TRBD2, the D gene given by the table, was not confirmed from the DNA. TRBV21-1 is given as a pseudogene. This CDR3 region has 16 residues. The CDR3 loop is CALVSGRAEDTDTQYF. CDR3 DNA: TGTGCATTAGTCAGCGGGAGGGCCGAGGACACAGATACGCAGTATTTT.

This clone was seen a few times. The V gene is TRBV7-9, the J gene TRBJ2-7, with TRBD1 matching 9 bases. The V gene's germline CDR1 is SEHNR and CDR2 FQNEAQ (reference sequence). The junction had 5 bases not matched to a gene; V was cut back by 3 bases and J by 5 bases. The CDR3 totals 14 residues. The CDR3 protein is CASSFGQGRHEQYF. DNA of the CDR3: TGTGCCAGCAGCTTCGGACAGGGGAGGCACGAGCAGTACTTC.

This chain links TRBV6-1 with TRBJ2-2, with unresolved D. Trimming removed 6 bases from V and 4 bases from J, with 9 bases in between. CDR1 and CDR2 from the germline V gene are MNHNS and SASEGT. The CDR3 covers 13 residues. CDR3 in DNA: TGTGCCAGCAGAGTCGGGCGCACCGGGGAGCTGTTTTTT. Translated, it gives CASRVGRTGELFF.

A few counts support this clone. The rearrangement uses TRBV19 and TRBJ1-1; the D is unclear. Germline V CDR1 and CDR2: LNHDA, SQIVND (reference sequence). The CDR3 spans 14 residues. Trimming pared 3 bases from V and 2 bases from J, leaving 10 bases between. The CDR3 nucleotides are TGTGCCAGTAGTATCTCGAGATCTAACACTGAAGCTTTCTTT. Amino acid sequence: CASSISRSNTEAFF.

The V call is TRBV29-1, the J call TRBJ2-7, with 10 bases that match TRBD1. V was clipped by 3 bases and J by 5 bases; unmatched bases: 10. CDR3 length equals 15 residues. CDR1 is SQVTM, CDR2 ANQGSEA, per germline. CDR3 sequence reads: CSVEGDRGRGNEQYF. For the CDR3, the DNA is TGCAGCGTTGAGGGAGACAGGGGGCGCGGAAACGAGCAGTACTTC.

This clone was counted between two and nine times. This sequence joins TRBV29-1 and TRBJ1-1, with unresolved D. The V and J ends lost 6 bases and 0 bases respectively, with 11 bases between them. CDR1 and CDR2 from the germline V gene are SQVTM and ANQGSEA. CDR3 length equals 13 residues. The CDR3 DNA is TGCAGCGTGACTAGACCGCTGAACACTGAAGCTTTCTTT. Amino acid sequence: CSVTRPLNTEAFF.

This clone showed up just a few times. This chain joins TRBV29-1 and TRBJ1-2; D might be TRBD1 (5 bases). V gave up 7 bases and J gave up 2 bases, with 17 bases separating them. From germline, CDR1 is SQVTM and CDR2 ANQGSEA. The CDR3 is 14 residues long. CDR3 amino acids: CSALHGEGNYGYTF. The CDR3 coding sequence is TGCAGCGCACTTCACGGGGAGGGGAACTATGGCTACACCTTC.